This TCR beta chain was retrieved from a study of Tregs in tolerant kidney transplant recipients. This clone has just one count. Its antigen remains unknown. Study outcomes and limitations: Biological reproducibility was not directly addressed, but technical replication error appeared minimal.

TCRdb keeps only in-frame clones here, not all; method: immunoSEQ multiplex PCR. The sample carries tens of thousands of clones, roughly nine tenths recorded once. Thawed PBMCs were FACS-sorted into unstimulated CD4+CD25+CD127- regulatory T cells, CD4+CD25- non-regulatory cells, CD4 and CD8 cells. The ends were cut back, 4 bases at V and 4 bases at J, with 16 bases in the middle. CDR1 is MNHEY and CDR2 is SMNVEV in the germline V gene (reference sequence). The CDR3 length is 15 residues. Material for sequencing was Tregs from blood. The clonotype comes from a human donor in good health. The rearrangement links TRBV27 to TRBJ1-1, with D maybe TRBD1 (5 bases). CDR3 DNA: TGTGCCAGCAGTTCCGGGACGACCAGAAGCACTGAAGCTTTCTTT. Residues: CASSSGTTRSTEAFF.